These 21 T cell receptor beta chains share one sample of origin, sequenced in a study of CD8 T cells in ankylosing spondylitis. Study outcomes and limitations: Several highly homologous variants made up a TCR beta motif that seemed to typify ankylosing spondylitis blood.

Antigens for these TCRs are unknown. One entry per CDR3 protein results from TCRdb running MiXCR on the 5' RACE reads. The repertoire holds around 480,000 distinct CDR3 sequences, with 15% to 20% as singletons. Sequenced material: blood, either unsorted or a sorted T cell fraction (not recorded which). The receptors come from a male donor with ankylosing spondylitis.

The CDR3 nucleotides are TGTGCCAGCAGCCCCCTAGGGGGGAACACCGGGGAGCTGTTTTTT. Translating it yields CASSPLGGNTGELFF. The chain links TRBV9 to TRBJ2-2; tentative D call: TRBD1 (6 bases). CDR1 SGDLS and CDR2 YYNGEE come from the germline V gene. V was trimmed by 4 bases and J by 1 base, leaving 11 bases between them. This CDR3 contains 15 residues.

This clonotype was counted only a few times. The chain combines TRBV11-2 with TRBJ2-1, with a weak D call TRBD2 (6 bases). The CDR3 contains 15 residues. The germline CDR1 and CDR2 sequences are SGHAT and FQNNGV. Trimming took off 1 base at V and 2 bases at J, with 9 bases between the two ends. CDR3 in amino acids: CASSLGTTTYNEQFF. The DNA of the CDR3 is TGTGCCAGCAGCTTAGGGACTACCACCTACAATGAGCAGTTCTTC. The full variable domain, rest sourced from reference TRBV11-2 and TRBJ2-1, is EAGVAQSPRYKIIEKRQSVAFWCNPISGHATLYWYQQILGQGPKLLIQFQNNGVVDDSQLPKDRFSAERLKGVDSTLKIQPAKLEDSAVYLCASSLGTTTYNEQFFGPGTRLTVL.

This clonotype came up once. V is TRBV14 and J is TRBJ2-2, with D possibly TRBD2 on 5 matching bases. V was trimmed by 5 bases and J by 0 bases, leaving 19 bases between them. The CDR3 has 18 residues. Germline assignment: CDR1 SGHDN and CDR2 FVKESK. CDR3 sequence reads: CASSSRRKRSTNTGELFF. For the CDR3, the DNA is TGTGCCAGCAGCTCCCGGAGGAAGAGGTCAACGAACACCGGGGAGCTGTTTTTT.

The chain combines TRBV5-1 with TRBJ1-1, with TRBD1 identical over 9 bases. V lost 4 bases, J lost 9 bases, and 10 bases stayed unmatched. Germline V CDR1 and CDR2: SGHRS, YFSETQ. The length of the CDR3 is 14 residues. As DNA, the CDR3 is TGCGCCAGCAGCCCATCGACAGGGGGGTATCAAGCTTTCTTT. It specifies CASSPSTGGYQAFF.

The chain recombines TRBV19 with TRBJ1-5; no definite D call. Germline CDR1 is LNHDA and CDR2 is SQIVND (reference sequence). V was pared by 3 bases and J by 0 bases, with 9 bases between. CDR3 length equals 15 residues. The CDR3 loop is CASSMGVTSNQPQHF. CDR3 DNA sequence: TGTGCCAGTAGTATGGGAGTTACTAGCAATCAGCCCCAGCATTTT.

This clonotype came up once. Because it lacks the conserved phenylalanine or tryptophan at the end, this CDR3 is likely a read error. The J gene is TRBJ2-7, the V gene TRBV12-3 or TRBV12-4; 8 bases map to TRBD2. This CDR3 has 13 amino acids. J was trimmed by 7 bases and V by 5 bases; bases with no gene match: 7. The CDR3 coding sequence is TGTGCCAGCAGTAGTGGGACTAGGCGGGAGCAGTACCTC. Translated: CASSSGTRREQYL.

This clonotype was detected a few times. DNA of the CDR3: TGTGCCAGCAGCGCTGAACAGGGGAGGGCCACTGAAGCTTTCTTT. This encodes CASSAEQGRATEAFF. This rearrangement joins TRBV5-4 to TRBJ1-1, with 7 nucleotides matching TRBD1. This CDR3 is built from 15 residues. Per germline, CDR1 SGHNT and CDR2 YYREEE (reference sequence). Trimming cost V 4 bases and J 4 bases; bases outside gene matches: 10.

The chain carries TRBV7-3 and TRBJ2-5; 8 bases agree with TRBD1. V was pared by 5 bases and J by 4 bases, with 12 bases of the junction left unmatched. This CDR3 spans 16 amino acids. Germline CDR1 and CDR2: SGHTA and FQGTGA. CDR3 region: CASSTRSGTGGETQYF. The CDR3 bases are TGTGCCAGCAGCACACGATCCGGGACAGGAGGAGAGACCCAGTACTTC. The full variable domain, completed using reference TRBV7-3 and TRBJ2-5, is GAGVSQTPSNKVTEKGKYVELRCDPISGHTALYWYRQSLGQGPEFLIYFQGTGAADDSGLPNDRFFAVRPEGSVSTLKIQRTERGDSAVYLCASSTRSGTGGETQYFGPGTRLLVL.

The V gene is TRBV20-1, the J gene TRBJ2-7, with 9 bases matching TRBD2. The ends lost 3 bases at V and 2 bases at J; junction bases unmatched: 2. In germline, CDR1 is DFQATT, CDR2 SNEGSKA (reference sequence). There are 13 residues in the CDR3. CDR3 DNA: TGCAGTGCTAGGACTAGCGGTACCTACGAGCAGTACTTC. It yields the protein CSARTSGTYEQYF.

The chain combines TRBV28 with TRBJ2-2, with 8 bases aligning to TRBD1. V was clipped by 1 base and J by 0 bases; unmatched bases: 10. The V gene's germline CDR1 is MDHEN and CDR2 SYDVKM. The CDR3 spans 19 residues. CDR3 sequence reads: CASSLFWARDRSNTGELFF. CDR3 DNA: TGTGCCAGCAGTTTATTTTGGGCCCGGGACAGGTCGAACACCGGGGAGCTGTTTTTT.

This rearrangement joins TRBV20-1 to TRBJ2-7; the D call may be TRBD1 or TRBD2 (7 bases each). Germline CDR1 and CDR2: DFQATT and SNEGSKA (reference sequence). V was trimmed by 3 bases and J by 4 bases, leaving 16 bases between them. This CDR3 has 14 amino acids. The CDR3 DNA reads as TGCAGTGCTAGTTCAAGTCAGGGGGGGTACGAGCAGTACTTC. It yields the protein CSASSSQGGYEQYF.

This clonotype was seen at least ten times. The chain carries TRBV7-2 and TRBJ1-2; 7 positions match TRBD1. Germline CDR1 is SGHTA and CDR2 is FQGNSA. This CDR3 spans 15 amino acids. The junction had 9 bases not matched to a gene; V was cut back by 5 bases and J by 3 bases. CDR3 residues: CASSQNRGGDYGYTF. For the CDR3, the DNA is TGTGCCAGCAGCCAAAACAGGGGAGGGGACTATGGCTACACCTTC.

V usage is TRBV3-1 and J usage is TRBJ1-5, with 10 positions matching TRBD1. The CDR3 has 16 residues. The ends lost 8 bases at V and 1 base at J; junction bases unmatched: 8. Germline V gene lookup returns CDR1 LGHDT and CDR2 YNNKEL (reference sequence). The CDR3, as DNA: TGTGCCAGCGGGACAGGGGACTCCCAAAGCAATCAGCCCCAGCATTTT. This codes for CASGTGDSQSNQPQHF.

V is TRBV12-3 or TRBV12-4 and J is TRBJ2-1; 9 nucleotides agree with TRBD2. V shed 2 bases, J shed 7 bases, and the junction held 15 bases outside the gene matches. CDR3 size: 18 residues. The CDR3 loop is CASSLSLLLAGPRNEQFF. The CDR3 nucleotides read TGTGCCAGCAGTTTAAGTCTGTTGCTAGCGGGGCCCCGGAATGAGCAGTTCTTC.

This clonotype was seen at least ten times. The V gene is TRBV29-1, the J gene TRBJ2-1, with 11 bases lining up with TRBD2. The CDR3 extends over 14 amino acids. From germline, CDR1 is SQVTM and CDR2 ANQGSEA. Trimming cost V 4 bases and J 9 bases; bases outside gene matches: 8. CDR3 sequence: CSVGTSGYNGEQFF. CDR3 nucleotides: TGCAGCGTTGGGACTAGCGGGTACAATGGTGAGCAGTTCTTC.

This clonotype was observed a few times. V usage is TRBV12-3 or TRBV12-4 and J usage is TRBJ2-5; D unclear. V dropped 5 bases and J dropped 6 bases, with 7 bases sitting between them. This CDR3 comprises 11 residues. The CDR3 loop reads CASSPLKTQYF. As DNA, the CDR3 is TGTGCCAGCAGTCCCTTAAAGACCCAGTACTTC.

In its sample, this clonotype was seen many times. The chain is built from TRBV2 and TRBJ2-3; 13 nucleotides line up with TRBD2. CDR1 SNHLY and CDR2 FYNNEI come from the germline V gene. This CDR3 region has 15 residues. Trimming cost V 6 bases and J 3 bases; bases outside gene matches: 3. CDR3 sequence (DNA): TGTGCCAGCAGACCGGGACTAGCGGGGACAGATACGCAGTATTTT. Translating gives CASRPGLAGTDTQYF.

In this sample, this clonotype turned up a few times. The V gene is TRBV20-1, the J gene TRBJ2-3; 12 nucleotides match TRBD2. This CDR3 is 15 amino acids long. The ends lost 6 bases at V and 4 bases at J; junction bases unmatched: 8. Germline CDR1 is DFQATT and CDR2 is SNEGSKA (reference sequence). The CDR3 sequence is CSARLAGAVADTQYF. The CDR3 nucleotides are TGCAGTGCAAGACTAGCGGGAGCTGTGGCAGATACGCAGTATTTT.

The genes are TRBV24-1 and TRBJ2-1, with D possibly TRBD2 on 7 matching bases. Trimming took off 9 bases at V and 10 bases at J, with 21 bases between the two ends. Germline V CDR1 and CDR2: KGHDR, SFDVKD. The CDR3 is 14 amino acids. The CDR3 here is CATRGASHSGEQFF. For the CDR3, the DNA is TGTGCCACCCGGGGGGCCTCCCACTCAGGGGAGCAGTTCTTC.

This clonotype showed up just a few times. V usage is TRBV3-1 and J usage is TRBJ2-5; 9 positions match TRBD2. CDR1 is LGHDT and CDR2 is YNNKEL in the germline V gene (reference sequence). The CDR3 is 15 residues long. Trimming cost V 0 bases and J 6 bases; bases outside gene matches: 5. CDR3 DNA sequence: TGTGCCAGCAGCCAAGAGATAGCGGGAGAAAAGACCCAGTACTTC. Its protein product is CASSQEIAGEKTQYF.

This clonotype was counted only a few times. This sequence joins TRBV6-1 and TRBJ1-3, with no clear D. The CDR3 consists of 16 residues. Germline V gene data show CDR1 as MNHNS and CDR2 as SASEGT. V lost 6 bases to trimming and J lost 3 bases, with 18 bases between them. CDR3 DNA: TGTGCCAGCAGCACATCCCAACAGCGGATTGGAAACACCATATATTTT. It specifies CASSTSQQRIGNTIYF.